This T cell receptor (beta chain) was sequenced in a study of siplizumab effects on memory and regulatory T cells. This clone has only a few counts. Its antigen is unidentified. Mismatch with germline at one junction end may stem from a read error. The germline CDR1 and CDR2 sequences are SGHNT and YYREEE (reference sequence). CDR3 length: 13 amino acids. Assayed TCR templates numbered about 10^5 for each sample. TCRdb's copy holds only in-frame clones and misses some; the assay was immunoSEQ multiplex PCR. The sample shows around 100,000 clones, 92% of them seen only once. Study results and caveats: Roughly 80-96% of proliferating CD4+ or CD8+ clones lacked an assignable naive or memory phenotype. Major contributors to the alloresponse seemed to be naive T cells, which also appeared more diverse than memory cells. Few alloreactive clones mapped to unstimulated subsets.

The sequenced sample was non-Treg CD4+ T cells sorted from blood. The chain links TRBV5-4 to TRBJ2-7; TRBD1 aligns across 10 bases. The clonotype was recovered from a human donor in good health. The DNA for the CDR3 is TGTGCCAGCAGCATAAATGGACAGGGGGGAATGTCCTTC. Translating gives CASSINGQGGMSF.